This T cell receptor beta chain was captured in a study of cytomegalovirus exposure and HLA in healthy donors. V was cut by 7 bases and J by 4 bases, with 13 bases left in between. In germline, CDR1 is MDHEN, CDR2 SYDVKM. This CDR3 is 13 amino acids long. The primer mix had 60 Vbeta and 13 Jbeta primers. The table came from immunoSEQ multiplex PCR; TCRdb's copy has only in-frame clones and leaves some out. Among roughly 150,000 clones, around 80% were seen once, and the ten largest hold over 4%. The chain joins TRBV28 to TRBJ1-2; D gene ambiguous. This sequence originates from a man aged 25-40 years in good health. The specimen sequenced was PBMCs. The CDR3 sequence: CASTPRVSYGYTF. The CDR3 region has the DNA TGTGCCAGCACCCCTCGGGTTAGCTATGGCTACACCTTC.